This T cell receptor (beta chain) was obtained from a study of cytomegalovirus exposure and HLA in healthy donors. As for the study in general: The approximately 130 validation repertoires matched the 666 first-cohort repertoires in platform, a later analysis reported.

Some clones are missing from TCRdb's copy, which holds only in-frame ones; the method was immunoSEQ multiplex PCR. This repertoire shows 150,000 or so clones, 80% to 90% found once; its top ten account for roughly 1.5%. Findings and limits, study-wide: The classifier reportedly diagnosed cytomegalovirus status with high specificity and sensitivity. The study labeled 150 or so TCR beta chains cytomegalovirus-associated.

This clone appeared a few times. Its specificity is not known. The CDR3 totals 16 residues. With 1 base removed from V and 0 bases from J, the gap between germline ends came to 13 bases. CDR1 and CDR2 (germline): SGHRS, YFSETQ. V and J are TRBV5-1 and TRBJ1-2; possible D gene TRBD1, 5 bases. The TCR sequence derives from a woman aged 25 to 39 in good health and CMV-seronegative. Sequencing used PBMCs. The CDR3, as DNA: TGCGCCAGCAGCTTGACAGGCAGTTCCCCTAACTATGGCTACACCTTC. Encoded protein: CASSLTGSSPNYGYTF.